Each of the 18 T cell receptor beta chains below was sequenced from the same sample in a study of blood T cell repertoires in COVID-19. Sequencing was performed with immunoSEQ multiplex PCR; in TCRdb, only in-frame clones are kept and a portion is missing. The sample consists of about 99,000 clones, around 83% of them appearing once. Sequencing was done on a sample of peripheral blood. The origin of the receptors is an older man with active or convalescent COVID-19.

The rearrangement uses TRBV19 and TRBJ1-2, with 8 nucleotides matching TRBD1. Trimming at V came to 9 bases and at J to 4 bases, leaving 13 bases not matched to a gene. The CDR3 is 15 residues long. From germline, CDR1 is LNHDA and CDR2 SQIVND (reference sequence). Written as DNA, the CDR3 is TGTGCCAGCAGTTATGTCGACAGGGGAGGCTATGGCTACACCTTC. Protein sequence: CASSYVDRGGYGYTF. Full variable domain (remainder filled in from reference TRBV19 and TRBJ1-2): DGGITQSPKYLFRKEGQNVTLSCEQNLNHDAMYWYRQDPGQGLRLIYYSQIVNDFQKGDIAEGYSVSREKKESFPLTVTSAQKNPTAFYLCASSYVDRGGYGYTFGSGTRLTVV.

This clone was observed a single time. This chain joins TRBV7-8 and TRBJ1-2; D uncertain. CDR3 length equals 13 residues. CDR1 and CDR2 (germline): SGHVS, FQNEAQ. V dropped 1 base and J dropped 7 bases, with 10 bases sitting between them. CDR3 nucleotide sequence: TGTGCCAGCAGCTTAGGGAGCACGTTTGGCTACACCTTC. Its translation is CASSLGSTFGYTF.

The table lists this clone with a few counts. This chain uses TRBV7-2 with TRBJ2-7; D is possibly TRBD2 (7 bases). The V and J ends lost 6 bases and 0 bases respectively, with 21 bases between them. Germline loops: CDR1 SGHTA, CDR2 FQGNSA. The CDR3 runs to 17 residues. The CDR3 spells CASSWRHGGAASYEQYF. CDR3 DNA: TGTGCCAGCAGTTGGCGCCATGGGGGGGCCGCCTCCTACGAGCAGTACTTC.

The chain combines TRBV9 with TRBJ1-2, with 10 bases that match TRBD1. Unmatched junction bases numbered 5, after V lost 2 bases and J lost 4 bases. Germline V gene lookup returns CDR1 SGDLS and CDR2 YYNGEE. CDR3 size: 15 residues. The CDR3, as DNA: TGTGCCAGCAGCGTCCGGGACAGGGGTTTCTATGGCTACACCTTC. Protein sequence: CASSVRDRGFYGYTF.

The chain recombines TRBV5-4 with TRBJ1-6; 11 positions agree with TRBD1. The CDR3 contains 17 residues. Germline V CDR1 and CDR2: SGHNT, YYREEE (reference sequence). Trimming cost V 0 bases and J 7 bases; bases outside gene matches: 6. In DNA, the CDR3 is TGTGCCAGCAGCTTGGCCTTGGGACAGGGGGGCAATTCACCCCTCCACTTT. Translating it yields CASSLALGQGGNSPLHF. Looking up the rest from reference TRBV5-4 and TRBJ1-6 gives the full variable domain: ETGVTQSPTHLIKTRGQQVTLRCSSQSGHNTVSWYQQALGQGPQFIFQYYREEENGRGNFPPRFSGLQFPNYSSELNVNALELDDSALYLCASSLALGQGGNSPLHFGNGTRLTVT.

The CDR3: CASSQTSGTGGSGNTIYF. CDR3 nucleotide sequence: TGTGCCAGCTCCCAAACTTCCGGGACAGGGGGCTCTGGAAACACCATATATTTT. This chain uses TRBV18 with TRBJ1-3; the match to TRBD1 covers 11 bases. Germline CDR1 KGHSH, CDR2 LQKENI. The CDR3 totals 18 residues. The J segment lost 0 bases and the V segment lost 6 bases, leaving 10 bases of the junction unmatched.

The chain uses TRBV3-1 (or the pseudogene TRBV3-2) and TRBJ1-1; maybe TRBD1 (5 bases). Germline-derived CDR1 and CDR2 are LGHDT and YNNKEL (reference sequence). This CDR3 is 14 amino acids long. V dropped 2 bases and J dropped 7 bases, with 14 bases sitting between them. CDR3 coding DNA: TGTGCCAGCAGCCAAATTACGGGGGGTGGTGAAGCTTTCTTT. It encodes CASSQITGGGEAFF.

The V gene is TRBV3-1 (or the pseudogene TRBV3-2), the J gene TRBJ1-2; D is perhaps TRBD1 (6 bases). The CDR3 spans 13 residues. The V end was cut by 6 bases, the J end by 7 bases, with 15 bases between. CDR1 is LGHDT, CDR2 YNNKEL, per germline (reference sequence). This CDR3 reads CASSQNAGAGYTF. CDR3 DNA sequence: TGTGCCAGCAGTCAAAATGCAGGGGCTGGCTACACCTTC.

The chain combines TRBV5-4 with TRBJ2-1; 12 bases agree with TRBD2. The CDR3 length is 15 residues. CDR1 and CDR2 (germline): SGHNT, YYREEE (reference sequence). Trimming removed 2 bases from V and 8 bases from J; junction bases left unmatched: 5. CDR3 nucleotides: TGTGCCAGCAGCTTTCTAGCGGGGGGGCCCGATGAGCAGTTCTTC. This codes for CASSFLAGGPDEQFF.

This chain connects TRBV29-1 to TRBJ2-7, with D perhaps matching TRBD2 (6 bases). This CDR3 has 12 residues. Per germline, CDR1 SQVTM and CDR2 ANQGSEA. V gave up 7 bases and J gave up 2 bases, with 12 bases separating them. CDR3 coding DNA: TGCAGCGCCCTGGCGGGGCCCTACGAGCAGTACTTC. As protein: CSALAGPYEQYF.

CDR3 sequence: CASSFDRGPEAFF. The CDR3 region has the DNA TGTGCCAGCAGTTTCGACAGGGGGCCTGAAGCTTTCTTT. The chain has TRBV27 and TRBJ1-1, with TRBD1 matching over 10 bases. The CDR3 extends over 13 amino acids. Germline V lookup: CDR1 MNHEY, CDR2 SMNVEV (reference sequence). With 3 bases clipped from V and 6 bases from J, the junction kept 1 base outside the gene matches.

In the case of this clone: Mismatch with germline at one junction end may stem from a read error. V usage is TRBV19 and J usage is TRBJ1-2; 9 nucleotides match TRBD1. Germline V gene lookup returns CDR1 LNHDA and CDR2 SQIVND (reference sequence). The CDR3 contains 15 residues. The CDR3 is CASNAPGQGDYGYTF. The DNA of the CDR3 is TGTGCGAGTAACGCTCCGGGACAGGGTGACTATGGCTACACCTTC. The full variable domain, its missing parts supplied by reference TRBV19 and TRBJ1-2, is DGGITQSPKYLFRKEGQNVTLSCEQNLNHDAMYWYRQDPGQGLRLIYYSQIVNDFQKGDIAEGYSVSREKKESFPLTVTSAQKNPTAFYLCASNAPGQGDYGYTFGSGTRLTVV.

The rearrangement joins TRBV19 to TRBJ1-1; TRBD1 is a possible D gene (6 bases). This CDR3 has 14 residues. V was shortened by 3 bases and J by 0 bases, with 8 bases between the two germline ends. Germline V gene data show CDR1 as LNHDA and CDR2 as SQIVND (reference sequence). CDR3 nucleotide sequence: TGTGCCAGTAGTATGGACAGAATGAACACTGAAGCTTTCTTT. This encodes CASSMDRMNTEAFF.

V gene TRBV5-1 combines with J gene TRBJ1-2, with TRBD1 matching 7 bases. V shed 0 bases, J shed 5 bases, and the junction held 7 bases outside the gene matches. Germline CDR1 and CDR2: SGHRS and YFSETQ. The CDR3 runs 15 residues. The CDR3 DNA reads as TGCGCCAGCAGCTTGGAGGGGGCTACGTTTTATGGCTACACCTTC. As protein: CASSLEGATFYGYTF.

The rearrangement uses TRBV28 and TRBJ1-4, with 7 bases identical to TRBD1. CDR3 length: 12 residues. Germline V CDR1 and CDR2: MDHEN, SYDVKM. The V segment lost 4 bases and the J segment 7 bases; nucleotides outside the gene matches: 0. DNA of the CDR3: TGTGCCAGCAGTTCAGGGGGTGAAAAACTGTTTTTT. Its translation: CASSSGGEKLFF.

This chain links TRBV6-5 with TRBJ2-1; 8 positions agree with TRBD2. J was trimmed by 2 bases and V by 3 bases; bases with no gene match: 6. This CDR3 is built from 16 residues. Germline values: CDR1 MNHEY, CDR2 SVGAGI. The CDR3 here is CASSYGRGATYNEQFF. The CDR3 nucleotides are TGTGCCAGCAGTTATGGGCGGGGGGCCACCTACAATGAGCAGTTCTTC.

This clone has a single count. V gene TRBV7-9 combines with J gene TRBJ1-1; weak D call: TRBD1 (6 bases). The V gene lost 4 bases and the J gene lost 5 bases, with 17 bases spanning the gap. In germline, CDR1 is SEHNR, CDR2 FQNEAQ (reference sequence). The CDR3 extends over 15 amino acids. CDR3 loop: CASSSQVGQTTEAFF. The CDR3 DNA reads TGTGCCAGCAGCTCCCAGGTAGGACAGACAACTGAAGCTTTCTTT.

The chain uses TRBV7-6 and TRBJ2-1; TRBD2 agrees at 13 bases. V was pared by 2 bases and J by 7 bases, with 14 bases of the junction left unmatched. Germline-derived CDR1 and CDR2 are SGHVS and FNYEAQ. The CDR3 has 19 residues. The CDR3 DNA follows: TGTGCCAGCAGCTTACCCACCGGGACTAGCGGGGCACCGGAAAATGAGCAGTTCTTC. Its protein is CASSLPTGTSGAPENEQFF.